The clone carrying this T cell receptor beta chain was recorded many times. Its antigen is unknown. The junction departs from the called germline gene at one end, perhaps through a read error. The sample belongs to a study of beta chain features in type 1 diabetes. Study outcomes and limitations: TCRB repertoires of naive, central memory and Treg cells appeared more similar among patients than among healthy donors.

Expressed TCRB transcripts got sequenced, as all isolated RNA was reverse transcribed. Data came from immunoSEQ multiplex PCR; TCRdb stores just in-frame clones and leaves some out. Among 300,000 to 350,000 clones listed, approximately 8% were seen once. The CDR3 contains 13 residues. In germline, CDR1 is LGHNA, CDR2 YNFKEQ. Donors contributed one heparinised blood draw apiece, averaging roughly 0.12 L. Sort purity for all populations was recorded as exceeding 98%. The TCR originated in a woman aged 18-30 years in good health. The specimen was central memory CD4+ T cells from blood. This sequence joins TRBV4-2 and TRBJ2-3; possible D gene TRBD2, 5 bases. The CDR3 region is CASSQAGSHTLYF. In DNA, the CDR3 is TGTGCCAGCAGCCAAGCGGGGTCACACACGCTGTATTTT.